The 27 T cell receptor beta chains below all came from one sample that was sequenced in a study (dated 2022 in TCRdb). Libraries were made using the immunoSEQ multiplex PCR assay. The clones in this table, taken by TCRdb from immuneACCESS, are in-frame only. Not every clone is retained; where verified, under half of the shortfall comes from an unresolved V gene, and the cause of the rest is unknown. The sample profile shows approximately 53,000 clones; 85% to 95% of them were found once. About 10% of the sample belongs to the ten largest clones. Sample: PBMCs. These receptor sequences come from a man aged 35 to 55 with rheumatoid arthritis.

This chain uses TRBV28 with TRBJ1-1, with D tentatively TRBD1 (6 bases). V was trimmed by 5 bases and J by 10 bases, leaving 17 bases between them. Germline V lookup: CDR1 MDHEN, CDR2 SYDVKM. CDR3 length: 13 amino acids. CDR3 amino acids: CASSNTGLFRAFF. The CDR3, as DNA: TGTGCCAGCAGTAATACAGGGTTGTTTAGAGCTTTCTTT. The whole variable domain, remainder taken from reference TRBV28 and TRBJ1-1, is DVKVTQSSRYLVKRTGEKVFLECVQDMDHENMFWYRQDPGLGLRLIYFSYDVKMKEKGDIPEGYSVSREKKERFSLILESASTNQTSMYLCASSNTGLFRAFFGQGTRLTVV.

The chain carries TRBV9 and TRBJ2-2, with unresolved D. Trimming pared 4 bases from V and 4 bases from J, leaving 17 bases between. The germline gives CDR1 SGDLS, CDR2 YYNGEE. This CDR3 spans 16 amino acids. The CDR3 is CASSPRFKMSTGELFF. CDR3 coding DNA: TGTGCCAGCAGCCCCCGCTTTAAGATGAGCACCGGGGAGCTGTTTTTT.

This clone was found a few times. CDR3 residues: CASSAQGGYNEQFF. In DNA form, the CDR3 reads TGCGCCAGCAGTGCCCAGGGGGGCTACAATGAGCAGTTCTTC. This chain joins TRBV10-1 and TRBJ2-1; D is possibly TRBD1 (7 bases). Germline CDR1 and CDR2: WNHNN and SYGVQD (reference sequence). The CDR3 is 14 residues long. Trimming cost V 4 bases and J 3 bases, with 10 bases left between them.

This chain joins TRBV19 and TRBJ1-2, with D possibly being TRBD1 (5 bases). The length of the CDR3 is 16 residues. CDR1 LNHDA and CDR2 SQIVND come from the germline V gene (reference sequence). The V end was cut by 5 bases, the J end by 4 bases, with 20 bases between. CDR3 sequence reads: CASSRVARAGTYGYTF. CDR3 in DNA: TGTGCCAGTAGTCGCGTGGCGAGGGCTGGGACCTATGGCTACACCTTC.

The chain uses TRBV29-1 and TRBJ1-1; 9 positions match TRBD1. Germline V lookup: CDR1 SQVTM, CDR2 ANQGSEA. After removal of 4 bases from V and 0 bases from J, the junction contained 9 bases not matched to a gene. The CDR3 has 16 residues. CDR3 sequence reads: CSVANTGGRVNTEAFF. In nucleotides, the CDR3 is TGCAGCGTTGCCAATACAGGGGGCAGGGTGAACACTGAAGCTTTCTTT.

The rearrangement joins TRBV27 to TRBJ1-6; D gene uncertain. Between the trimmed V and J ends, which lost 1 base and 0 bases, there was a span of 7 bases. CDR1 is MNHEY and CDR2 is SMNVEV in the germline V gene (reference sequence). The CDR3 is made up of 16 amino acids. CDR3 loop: CASSLYGSSYNSPLHF. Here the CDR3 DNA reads TGTGCCAGCAGTTTATACGGGAGCTCCTATAATTCACCCCTCCACTTT.

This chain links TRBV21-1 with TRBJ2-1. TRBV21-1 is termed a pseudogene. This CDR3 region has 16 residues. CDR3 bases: TGTGCCAGCAGCAAAGAGGGCCTTAAGAACGACAATGAGCAGTTCTTC. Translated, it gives CASSKEGLKNDNEQFF.

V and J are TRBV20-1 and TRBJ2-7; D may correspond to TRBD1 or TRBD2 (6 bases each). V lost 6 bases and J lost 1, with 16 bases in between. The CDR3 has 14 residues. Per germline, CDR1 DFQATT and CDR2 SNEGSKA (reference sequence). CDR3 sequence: CSASRRDTSYEQYF. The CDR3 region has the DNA TGCAGTGCCAGTCGGAGGGACACTTCCTACGAGCAGTACTTC.

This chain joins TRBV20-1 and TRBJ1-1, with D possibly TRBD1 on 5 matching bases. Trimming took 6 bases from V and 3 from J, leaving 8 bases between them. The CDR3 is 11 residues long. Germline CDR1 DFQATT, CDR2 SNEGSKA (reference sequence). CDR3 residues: CSADSHTEAFF. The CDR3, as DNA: TGCAGTGCAGACAGCCACACTGAAGCTTTCTTT.

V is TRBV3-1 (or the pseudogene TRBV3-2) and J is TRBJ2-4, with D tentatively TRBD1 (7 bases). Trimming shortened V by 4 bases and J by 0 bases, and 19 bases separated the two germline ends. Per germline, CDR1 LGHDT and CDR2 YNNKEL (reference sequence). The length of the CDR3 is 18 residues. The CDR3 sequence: CASSPLGQGDLAKNIQYF. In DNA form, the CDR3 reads TGTGCCAGCAGCCCCTTGGGGCAGGGGGACTTAGCCAAAAACATTCAGTACTTC.

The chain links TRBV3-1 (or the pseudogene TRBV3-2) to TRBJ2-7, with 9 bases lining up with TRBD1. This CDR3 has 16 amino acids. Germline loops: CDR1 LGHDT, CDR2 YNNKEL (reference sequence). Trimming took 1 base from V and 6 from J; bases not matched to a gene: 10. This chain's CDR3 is CASSQVPGTGPFEQYF. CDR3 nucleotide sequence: TGTGCCAGCAGCCAAGTACCCGGGACAGGGCCCTTCGAGCAGTACTTC.

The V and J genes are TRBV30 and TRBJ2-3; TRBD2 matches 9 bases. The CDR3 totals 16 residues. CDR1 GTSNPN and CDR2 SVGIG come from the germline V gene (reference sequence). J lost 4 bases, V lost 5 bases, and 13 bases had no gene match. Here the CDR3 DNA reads TGTGCCTGGGGGTCAAGTAGGCTAGCGGGATCAGATACGCAGTATTTT. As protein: CAWGSSRLAGSDTQYF.

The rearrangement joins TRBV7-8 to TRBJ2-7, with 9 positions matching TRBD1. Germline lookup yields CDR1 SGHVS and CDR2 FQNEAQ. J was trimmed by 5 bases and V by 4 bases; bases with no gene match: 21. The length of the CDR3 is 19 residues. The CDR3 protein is CASSSWTGAAAKSSHEQYF. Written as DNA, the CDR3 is TGTGCCAGCAGCTCGTGGACAGGGGCAGCCGCCAAATCAAGCCACGAGCAGTACTTC.

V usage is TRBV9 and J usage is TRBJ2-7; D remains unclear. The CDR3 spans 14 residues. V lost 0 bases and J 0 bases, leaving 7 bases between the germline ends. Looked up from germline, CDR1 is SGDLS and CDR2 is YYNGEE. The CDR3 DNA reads TGTGCCAGCAGCGTAGCGGACCTCTCCTACGAGCAGTACTTC. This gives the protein CASSVADLSYEQYF.

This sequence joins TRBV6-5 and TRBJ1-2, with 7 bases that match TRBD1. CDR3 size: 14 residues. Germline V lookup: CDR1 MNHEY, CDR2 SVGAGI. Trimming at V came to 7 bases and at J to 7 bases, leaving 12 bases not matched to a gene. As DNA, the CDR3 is TGTGCCAGCACCAAACAGGGGAGGGGCTCTGGCTACACCTTC. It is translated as CASTKQGRGSGYTF.

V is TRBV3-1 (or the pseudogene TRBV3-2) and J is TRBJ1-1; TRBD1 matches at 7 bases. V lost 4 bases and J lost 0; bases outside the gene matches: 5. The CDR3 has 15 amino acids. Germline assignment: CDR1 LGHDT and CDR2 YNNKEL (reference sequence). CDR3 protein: CASSPGTVLNTEAFF. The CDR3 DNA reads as TGTGCCAGCAGCCCCGGGACAGTACTGAACACTGAAGCTTTCTTT.

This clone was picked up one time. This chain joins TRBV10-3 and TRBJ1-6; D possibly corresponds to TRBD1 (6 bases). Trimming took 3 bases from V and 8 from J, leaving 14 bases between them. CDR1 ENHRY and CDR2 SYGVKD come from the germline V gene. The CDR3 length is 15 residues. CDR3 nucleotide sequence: TGTGCCATCAGTGACCCCAGACAGGTGGATTCACCCCTCCACTTT. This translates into CAISDPRQVDSPLHF.

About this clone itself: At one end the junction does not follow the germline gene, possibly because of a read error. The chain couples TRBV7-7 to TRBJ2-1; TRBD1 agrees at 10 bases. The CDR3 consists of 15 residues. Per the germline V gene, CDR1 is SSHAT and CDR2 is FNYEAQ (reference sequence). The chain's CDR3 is CASSSTGGLGNEQFF. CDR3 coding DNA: TGTGCTAGCAGCTCGACAGGGGGCCTTGGCAATGAGCAGTTCTTC.

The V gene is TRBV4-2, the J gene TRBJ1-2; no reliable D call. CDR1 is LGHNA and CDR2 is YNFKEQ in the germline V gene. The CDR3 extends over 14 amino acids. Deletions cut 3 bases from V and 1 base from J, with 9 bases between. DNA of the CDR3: TGTGCCAGCAGCCATGACGACATTAACTATGGCTACACCTTC. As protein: CASSHDDINYGYTF.

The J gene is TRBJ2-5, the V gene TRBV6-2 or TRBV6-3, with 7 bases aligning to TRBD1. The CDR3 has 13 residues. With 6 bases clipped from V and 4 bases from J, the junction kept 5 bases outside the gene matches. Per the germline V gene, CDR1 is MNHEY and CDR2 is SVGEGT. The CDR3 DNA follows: TGTGCCAGCAGCAACAGGGGCAGAGAGACCCAGTACTTC. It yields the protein CASSNRGRETQYF.

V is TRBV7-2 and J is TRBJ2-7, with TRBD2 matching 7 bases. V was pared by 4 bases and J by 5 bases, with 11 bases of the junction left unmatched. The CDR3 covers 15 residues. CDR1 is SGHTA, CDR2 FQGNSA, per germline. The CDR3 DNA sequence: TGTGCCAGCAGCTCCCAAGCGGGAAAAGGCCACGAGCAGTACTTC. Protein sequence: CASSSQAGKGHEQYF.

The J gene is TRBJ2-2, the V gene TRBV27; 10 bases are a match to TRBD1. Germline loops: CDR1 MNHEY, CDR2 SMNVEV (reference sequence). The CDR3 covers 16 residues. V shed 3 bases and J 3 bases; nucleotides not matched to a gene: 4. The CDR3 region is CASSFLGTGDTGELFF. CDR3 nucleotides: TGTGCCAGCAGTTTCCTAGGGACAGGGGACACCGGGGAGCTGTTTTTT.

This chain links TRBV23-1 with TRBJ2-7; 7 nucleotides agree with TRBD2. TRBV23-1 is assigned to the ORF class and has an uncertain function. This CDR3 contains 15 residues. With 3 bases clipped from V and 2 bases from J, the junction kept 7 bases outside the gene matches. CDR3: CASSQRGIVPYEQYF. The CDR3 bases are TGCGCCAGCAGTCAGCGGGGGATAGTTCCCTACGAGCAGTACTTC.

Written as DNA, the CDR3 is TGTGCCAGCAGTGAAGGGACTAGCAAGGATACGCAGTATTTT. Amino acids: CASSEGTSKDTQYF. The chain joins TRBV19 to TRBJ2-3, with TRBD2 identical over 9 bases. This CDR3 has 14 residues. Germline V gene data show CDR1 as LNHDA and CDR2 as SQIVND (reference sequence). Trimming took 9 bases from V and 6 from J; bases not matched to a gene: 10.

In DNA, the CDR3 is TGTGCCAGCAGCTCACATGATCCGAACACTGAAGCTTTCTTT. This translates into CASSSHDPNTEAFF. The chain couples TRBV6-6 to TRBJ1-1; no reliable D call. The CDR3 has 14 residues. Germline V CDR1 and CDR2: MNHNY, SVGAGI (reference sequence). The germline V and J ends were trimmed by 6 bases and 1 base, with 12 bases remaining between them.

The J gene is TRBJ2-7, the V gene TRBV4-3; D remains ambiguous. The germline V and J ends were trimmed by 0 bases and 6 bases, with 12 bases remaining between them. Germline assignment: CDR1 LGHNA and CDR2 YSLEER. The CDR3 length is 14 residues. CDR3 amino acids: CASSQDLGSTEQYF. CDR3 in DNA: TGCGCCAGCAGCCAAGATCTGGGCAGTACCGAGCAGTACTTC.

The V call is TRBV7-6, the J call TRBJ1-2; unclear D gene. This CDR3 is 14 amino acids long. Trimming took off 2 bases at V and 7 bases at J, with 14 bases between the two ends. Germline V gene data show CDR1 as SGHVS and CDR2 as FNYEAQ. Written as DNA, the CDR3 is TGTGCCAGCAGCTTAACCACCCCAGGCTCTGGCTACACCTTC. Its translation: CASSLTTPGSGYTF.